Reported below is one TCR beta chain. This sample is part of a study of pediatric ulcerative colitis. Germline CDR1 reads SEHNR; CDR2 reads FQNEAQ (reference sequence). V was clipped by 5 bases and J by 0 bases, with 16 bases between them. The CDR3 loop spans 16 amino acids. This table comes from immunoSEQ multiplex PCR, and its TCRdb copy is limited to in-frame clones, with some not included. The sample has 60,000 or so clones, 77% seen once. This TCR was recovered from a boy aged 10-17 years with moderate ulcerative colitis. J is TRBJ1-1 and V is TRBV7-9; the D gene is possibly TRBD1 (5 bases). The specimen sequenced was blood. CDR3 residues: CASSTRGGRLNTEAFF. The DNA of the CDR3 is TGTGCCAGCAGCACCCGGGGGGGGAGGCTGAACACTGAAGCTTTCTTT.